Detailed here is one T cell receptor beta chain. Use of 60 Vbeta and 13 Jbeta primers characterized the PCR. Data came from immunoSEQ multiplex PCR; TCRdb stores just in-frame clones and leaves some out. The data hold more than 75,000 clones, with more than 70% observed a single time. In nominal health when sampled, donors likely had unrecorded immune exposures nonetheless. The entry originates in a study of cytomegalovirus exposure and HLA in healthy donors. Study in general: Early on, a data release was issued that held about 85 million unique TCRs from HLA-typed donors.

Trimming stripped 5 bases from V and 2 bases from J, with 16 bases between. The CDR3 has 15 amino acids. The germline V gene encodes CDR1 MNHEY and CDR2 SVGAGI. What was sequenced was PBMCs. This sequence originates from a woman between 40 and 55 years old in good health and CMV-seronegative. This chain links TRBV6-5 with TRBJ2-7; D perhaps matches TRBD2 (5 bases). The DNA of the CDR3 is TGTGCCAGCAGTAATAGAGGTATTAGCGCCTACGAGCAGTACTTC. Translating gives CASSNRGISAYEQYF.